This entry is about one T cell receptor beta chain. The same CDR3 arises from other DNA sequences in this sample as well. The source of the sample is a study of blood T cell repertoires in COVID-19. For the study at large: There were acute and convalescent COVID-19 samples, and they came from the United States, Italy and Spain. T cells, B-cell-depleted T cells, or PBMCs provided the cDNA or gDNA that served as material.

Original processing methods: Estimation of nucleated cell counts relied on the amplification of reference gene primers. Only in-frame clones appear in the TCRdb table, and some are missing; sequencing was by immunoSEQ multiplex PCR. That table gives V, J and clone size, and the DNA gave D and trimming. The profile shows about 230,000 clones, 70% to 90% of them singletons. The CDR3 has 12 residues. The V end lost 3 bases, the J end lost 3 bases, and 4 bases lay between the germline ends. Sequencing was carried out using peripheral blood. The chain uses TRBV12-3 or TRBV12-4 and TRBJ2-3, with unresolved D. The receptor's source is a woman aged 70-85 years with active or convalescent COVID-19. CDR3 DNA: TGTGCCAGCAGTTTCTCGACAGATACGCAGTATTTT. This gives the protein CASSFSTDTQYF.